This TCR beta chain is from a study of regulatory T cells in long-lasting Graves disease. Time point: newly diagnosed GD, antithyroid drugs for less than 3 months. PBMC RNA served as the TCR library source. A few counts support this clonotype. The CDR3 runs to 13 residues. CDR1 is GTSNPN and CDR2 is SVGIG in the germline V gene (reference sequence). V lost 2 bases, J lost 5 bases, and 12 bases lay in between. To make TCR beta libraries, researchers used iRepertoire HTBI primers and Arm-PCR of CDR3 regions. TCRdb re-analysed the multiplex PCR reads in MiXCR, keeping a single row per CDR3 protein. The sample yields some 220,000 distinct CDR3 sequences, 15% to 20% seen once. The same sample was also studied in work on T cells in Graves' hyperthyroidism and ophthalmopathy.

The sequencing used peripheral blood mononuclear cells (PBMCs), collected at new diagnosis, from a patient treated with antithyroid drugs. The receptor was derived from a woman in her 30s with Graves disease. The chain couples TRBV30 to TRBJ1-1; D gene unclear. CDR3 DNA: TGTGCCTGGAGTCCCGCGGGAAGGACTGAAGCTTTCTTT. Residues: CAWSPAGRTEAFF.